The 9 T cell receptor beta chains listed next were all sequenced from one sample in a study of Tregs in tolerant kidney transplant recipients. Profiling relied on immunoSEQ multiplex PCR, and the TCRdb table lists in-frame clones only, not all of them. The repertoire holds about 15,000 clones, with over 75% as singletons. The material sequenced was Tregs from blood, taken before the transplant. The receptor source for this set is a human donor who received a combined kidney and bone marrow transplant.

In this sample, this clone turned up once. The chain uses TRBV19 and TRBJ1-1; 12 bases match TRBD1. The CDR3 is 17 amino acids. J was trimmed by 7 bases and V by 4 bases; bases with no gene match: 13. Germline V gives CDR1 LNHDA, CDR2 SQIVND (reference sequence). This CDR3 reads CASSNPRDRGQNNEAFF. As DNA, the CDR3 is TGTGCCAGTAGTAACCCAAGGGACAGGGGGCAGAATAATGAAGCTTTCTTT.

The rearrangement joins TRBV5-1 to TRBJ2-5; tentative D call: TRBD2 (6 bases). The V and J ends lost 3 bases and 5 bases respectively, with 20 bases between them. The CDR3 loop spans 16 amino acids. Germline assignment: CDR1 SGHRS and CDR2 YFSETQ. As DNA, the CDR3 is TGCGCCAGCAGCTCTACTGGTCGGGAGCTTTGGGAGACCCAGTACTTC. It codes for CASSSTGRELWETQYF.

The V and J genes are TRBV7-9 and TRBJ1-5, with D perhaps TRBD1 (6 bases). CDR1 SEHNR and CDR2 FQNEAQ come from the germline V gene (reference sequence). This CDR3 region has 15 residues. V gave up 5 bases and J gave up 4 bases, with 15 bases separating them. CDR3: CASSETGRGNQPQHF. The CDR3 nucleotides read TGTGCCAGCAGCGAAACAGGAAGGGGGAATCAGCCCCAGCATTTT.

The chain combines TRBV6-6 with TRBJ2-1; the match to TRBD2 covers 8 bases. This CDR3 region has 13 residues. Trimming removed 0 bases from V and 14 bases from J; junction bases left unmatched: 6. CDR1 MNHNY and CDR2 SVGAGI come from the germline V gene (reference sequence). As DNA, the CDR3 is TGTGCCAGCAGTTACTCCCCGACTAGCGCAAAGTTCTTC. Translating gives CASSYSPTSAKFF.

The chain joins TRBV28 to TRBJ1-2, with TRBD1 identical over 7 bases. This CDR3 has 15 amino acids. The germline CDR1 and CDR2 sequences are MDHEN and SYDVKM. Germline trimming cut 6 bases from V and 8 bases from J; bases unmatched to any gene: 15. The CDR3 coding sequence is TGTGCCAGCAGGCTTGCCGCAAGACAGGGTCAGGGCTACACCTTC. Translated: CASRLAARQGQGYTF.

J is TRBJ2-3 and V is TRBV30, with 9 nucleotides matching TRBD1. This CDR3 is 13 amino acids long. CDR1 is GTSNPN and CDR2 is SVGIG in the germline V gene (reference sequence). V was clipped by 8 bases and J by 3 bases; unmatched bases: 6. The CDR3 DNA reads as TGTGCCGGTGGACAGGGGCGTACAGATACGCAGTATTTT. Its protein product is CAGGQGRTDTQYF.

The CDR3 DNA reads as TGTGCCAGCAGCCATGCCCCCGGGACAGGGTATGGTTCACCCCTCCACTTT. As protein: CASSHAPGTGYGSPLHF. This sequence joins TRBV9 and TRBJ1-6; 9 bases are a match to TRBD1. The germline V gene has CDR1 SGDLS and CDR2 YYNGEE. Losses at the gene ends were 4 bases for V and 9 bases for J; bases not matched to a gene: 14. The CDR3 length is 17 residues. The variable domain in full, completed from reference TRBV9 and TRBJ1-6, reads DSGVTQTPKHLITATGQRVTLRCSPRSGDLSVYWYQQSLDQGLQFLIQYYNGEERAKGNILERFSAQQFPDLHSELNLSSLELGDSALYFCASSHAPGTGYGSPLHFGNGTRLTVT.

This sequence joins TRBV5-1 and TRBJ2-3, with D possibly TRBD1 on 5 matching bases. Germline V CDR1 and CDR2: SGHRS, YFSETQ. With 0 bases removed from V and 4 bases from J, the gap between germline ends came to 12 bases. This CDR3 is built from 15 residues. The CDR3 sequence: CASSLEQVPADTQYF. The CDR3 DNA is TGCGCCAGCAGCTTGGAACAGGTGCCGGCAGATACGCAGTATTTT.

This clone came up once. The V and J genes are TRBV28 and TRBJ1-2, with D unclear. This CDR3 region has 12 residues. Germline CDR1 is MDHEN and CDR2 is SYDVKM. The V end was cut by 2 bases, the J end by 5 bases, with 6 bases between. This CDR3 reads CASSLAGYGYTF. CDR3 nucleotides: TGTGCCAGCAGTTTAGCGGGGTATGGCTACACCTTC.